This record concerns one TCR beta chain sequence. TCRdb reprocessed the 5' RACE reads with MiXCR, giving one entry per CDR3 protein. The table lists 55,000 to 65,000 distinct CDR3 sequences, roughly 15% of them singletons. This record comes from a study of T cells of healthy individuals. CDR1 and CDR2 (germline): MNHNS, SASEGT. V shed 4 bases and J shed 4 bases, with 11 bases lying between them. This CDR3 comprises 13 residues. The gene calls are TRBV6-1 and TRBJ2-7; a possible D gene is TRBD2 (5 bases). This receptor was identified in a human donor in good health. Here the CDR3 DNA reads TGTGCCAGCAGTGGGGAGCTGGGATACGAGCAGTACTTC. Its translation: CASSGELGYEQYF.